What follows are 30 T cell receptor beta chains derived from one specimen sequenced in a study of T-cell reconstitution after alpha-beta-depleted transplantation in children. The library targeted TCRbeta and was prepared with unique molecular identifiers. TCRdb re-called the PCR reads through MiXCR, storing one row per CDR3 protein. The top ten hold about 4.2% of the sample, which has about 610,000 distinct CDR3 sequences, over 9.5% seen once. The sample here was PBMCs from the stem cell graft donor, taken from the stem cell graft. All receptors derive from a human donor who donated a stem cell graft to a child with acute myeloid leukemia.

The chain recombines TRBV5-1 with TRBJ2-7, with unresolved D. V shed 1 base and J shed 3 bases, with 8 bases lying between them. There are 13 residues in the CDR3. Germline CDR1 reads SGHRS; CDR2 reads YFSETQ. The DNA for the CDR3 is TGCGCCAGCAGCTTGAAGAACGGCTACGAGCAGTACTTC. Its protein product is CASSLKNGYEQYF.

The chain joins TRBV6-5 to TRBJ2-6, with no clear D. Germline values: CDR1 MNHEY, CDR2 SVGAGI. This CDR3 contains 17 residues. V was pared by 0 bases and J by 0 bases, with 9 bases between. The CDR3 region is CASSYSGGNSGANVLTF. In DNA form, the CDR3 reads TGTGCCAGCAGTTACTCGGGCGGAAACTCTGGGGCCAACGTCCTGACTTTC.

This clonotype showed up many times. The CDR3 DNA follows: TGTGCCAGCAGTTTGATCGGAAGCGGGGGCACAGATACGCAGTATTTT. This gives the protein CASSLIGSGGTDTQYF. The chain carries TRBV7-2 and TRBJ2-3; 7 nucleotides agree with TRBD2. V trimming: 6 bases; J trimming: 1 base; junction bases outside the gene matches: 10. The CDR3 is 16 residues long. Germline lookup yields CDR1 SGHTA and CDR2 FQGNSA.

On this clonotype: At one of its ends the junction is not consistent with the germline gene, which may arise from a read error. The chain is built from TRBV12-3 or TRBV12-4 and TRBJ2-7; 10 positions agree with TRBD2. CDR3 length equals 14 residues. The CDR3 sequence is CASSIAGGPGEQYF. In nucleotides, the CDR3 is TGTGCCAGCAGTATAGCGGGAGGCCCGGGCGAGCAGTACTTC.

This clonotype was found many times. The chain recombines TRBV7-3 with TRBJ2-2; 7 bases align to TRBD2. Per the germline V gene, CDR1 is SGHTA and CDR2 is FQGTGA. The length of the CDR3 is 16 residues. V was clipped by 5 bases and J by 2 bases; unmatched bases: 8. The CDR3 coding sequence is TGTGCCAGCAGCCCAAAGACTAGCCTTAACACCGGGGAGCTGTTTTTT. This encodes CASSPKTSLNTGELFF. Looking up the rest from reference TRBV7-3 and TRBJ2-2 gives the full variable domain: GAGVSQTPSNKVTEKGKYVELRCDPISGHTALYWYRQSLGQGPEFLIYFQGTGAADDSGLPNDRFFAVRPEGSVSTLKIQRTERGDSAVYLCASSPKTSLNTGELFFGEGSRLTVL.

This clonotype was seen a few times. For the CDR3, the DNA is TGTGCCAGCAGGGACTTGACAGGGGGGACTGAAGCTTTCTTT. This sequence encodes CASRDLTGGTEAFF. This chain links TRBV27 with TRBJ1-1, with 9 bases matching TRBD1. Germline-derived CDR1 and CDR2 are MNHEY and SMNVEV (reference sequence). This CDR3 contains 14 residues. J lost 5 bases, V lost 6 bases, and 7 bases had no gene match.

The chain joins TRBV5-1 to TRBJ2-3; D may correspond to TRBD1 or TRBD2 (5 bases each). Trimming stripped 4 bases from V and 5 bases from J, with 17 bases between. Germline V gene data show CDR1 as SGHRS and CDR2 as YFSETQ. The CDR3 runs 15 residues. CDR3 protein: CASSPLQGRGDTQYF. The CDR3 DNA sequence: TGCGCCAGCAGCCCCCTTCAGGGACGAGGAGATACGCAGTATTTT.

This clonotype appeared many times. CDR3 sequence: CASKIERQGGNYGYTF. CDR3 bases: TGTGCCAGCAAGATAGAGCGACAGGGCGGTAACTATGGCTACACCTTC. V usage is TRBV28 and J usage is TRBJ1-2, with 7 bases lining up with TRBD1. CDR1 and CDR2 (germline): MDHEN, SYDVKM. Trimming cost V 7 bases and J 1 base; bases outside gene matches: 12. The CDR3 extends over 16 amino acids.

This clonotype was picked up a small number of times. The CDR3 coding sequence is TGTGCCAGCAGCGTAGAGGCGGGAGGGCCTGCTGAGCAGTTCTTC. Encoded protein: CASSVEAGGPAEQFF. The chain is built from TRBV9 and TRBJ2-1, with 9 bases aligning to TRBD2. The CDR3 covers 15 residues. Germline V lookup: CDR1 SGDLS, CDR2 YYNGEE. V lost 0 bases to trimming and J lost 9 bases; unmatched junction nucleotides: 7.

This clonotype was recorded at least ten times. J is TRBJ2-1 and V is TRBV20-1, with 7 bases that match TRBD2. With 3 bases clipped from V and 10 bases from J, the junction kept 3 bases outside the gene matches. This CDR3 is built from 11 residues. Germline-derived CDR1 and CDR2 are DFQATT and SNEGSKA (reference sequence). As DNA, the CDR3 is TGCAGTGCTAGGCGGGAGTGGGAGCAGTTCTTC. It yields the protein CSARREWEQFF.

In its sample, this clonotype was seen a few times. The J gene is TRBJ2-2, the V gene TRBV7-8; D tentatively reads TRBD1 or TRBD2 (5 bases each). Germline CDR1 is SGHVS and CDR2 is FQNEAQ. The CDR3 consists of 17 residues. Trimming took off 5 bases at V and 4 bases at J, with 20 bases between the two ends. The CDR3 is CASSLRDRGSGTGELFF. As DNA, the CDR3 is TGTGCCAGCAGCCTCCGGGACCGCGGGTCGGGCACCGGGGAGCTGTTTTTT.

The sample holds a few counts of this clonotype. The chain is built from TRBV29-1 and TRBJ2-3, with a possible D match to TRBD2 (7 bases). This CDR3 comprises 15 residues. Trimming left V 0 bases short and J 8 bases short, with 18 bases between. The V gene's germline CDR1 is SQVTM and CDR2 ANQGSEA. CDR3: CSVEDEGGRRGTQYF. The CDR3 DNA follows: TGCAGCGTTGAAGATGAGGGGGGGAGAAGGGGTACGCAGTATTTT.

This clonotype has a handful of counts. V and J are TRBV10-3 and TRBJ1-5; 8 bases are shared with TRBD1. Germline V lookup: CDR1 ENHRY, CDR2 SYGVKD. The V and J ends lost 4 bases and 5 bases, in that order; junction bases with no gene match: 7. The length of the CDR3 is 15 residues. The CDR3 loop reads CAISADREGDQPQHF. The CDR3, as DNA: TGTGCCATCAGTGCGGACAGGGAGGGGGATCAGCCCCAGCATTTT.

The V call is TRBV25-1, the J call TRBJ1-3; 10 bases map to TRBD1. The CDR3 has 15 residues. Germline V CDR1 and CDR2: MGHDK, SYGVNS. V lost 4 bases to trimming and J lost 9 bases; unmatched junction nucleotides: 9. CDR3 coding DNA: TGTGCCAGCAGTGTGACAGGGGGCGTCGGTGGCACCATATATTTT. Translating it yields CASSVTGGVGGTIYF. Filled out from reference TRBV25-1 and TRBJ1-3, the complete variable domain reads EADIYQTPRYLVIGTGKKITLECSQTMGHDKMYWYQQDPGMELHLIHYSYGVNSTEKGDLSSESTVSRIRTEHFPLTLESARPSHTSQYLCASSVTGGVGGTIYFGEGSWLTVV.

The chain combines TRBV28 with TRBJ1-2; D not resolved. Germline V gene data show CDR1 as MDHEN and CDR2 as SYDVKM. The CDR3 is made up of 13 amino acids. Between the trimmed V and J ends, which lost 6 bases and 8 bases, there was a span of 16 bases. CDR3 sequence (DNA): TGTGCCAGCAGCCCCGGGGTCGGCTGCGGCTACACCTTC. It encodes CASSPGVGCGYTF.

The chain is built from TRBV11-1 and TRBJ2-1; the match to TRBD1 covers 11 bases. V was pared by 5 bases and J by 10 bases, with 19 bases of the junction left unmatched. Germline CDR1 SGHAT, CDR2 FQDESV (reference sequence). The CDR3 loop spans 18 amino acids. CDR3 sequence: CASSVPVRRDRGAGEQFF. The CDR3 DNA reads TGTGCCAGCAGCGTGCCGGTGCGCAGGGACAGGGGGGCGGGCGAGCAGTTCTTC.

This clonotype was recorded many times. V is TRBV28 and J is TRBJ2-3; D may correspond to TRBD1 or TRBD2 (6 bases each). Germline assignment: CDR1 MDHEN and CDR2 SYDVKM. The CDR3 loop spans 14 amino acids. V lost 7 bases and J lost 1, with 12 bases in between. CDR3 residues: CASKGGQGTDTQYF. The CDR3 nucleotides read TGTGCCAGCAAAGGGGGGCAGGGCACAGATACGCAGTATTTT.

This clonotype was counted at least ten times. This chain links TRBV20-1 with TRBJ2-3; 7 nucleotides agree with TRBD2. Looked up from germline, CDR1 is DFQATT and CDR2 is SNEGSKA (reference sequence). This CDR3 has 15 amino acids. The V segment lost 1 base and the J segment 0 bases; nucleotides outside the gene matches: 4. The CDR3 loop reads CSARGSGASTDTQYF. DNA for the CDR3: TGCAGTGCTAGAGGGAGCGGGGCTAGCACAGATACGCAGTATTTT.

The CDR3 DNA reads as TGTGCCAGCAGCCAGGGCGGGAGGGTCGTGGATGAGCAGTTCTTC. As protein: CASSQGGRVVDEQFF. This chain connects TRBV3-1 to TRBJ2-1, with TRBD2 matching over 9 bases. V dropped 3 bases and J dropped 8; count of bases not matched to a gene: 8. The CDR3 is made up of 15 amino acids. From germline, CDR1 is LGHDT and CDR2 YNNKEL (reference sequence).

This clonotype was counted ten times or more. This rearrangement joins TRBV6-5 to TRBJ1-4; D not resolved. The V gene's germline CDR1 is MNHEY and CDR2 SVGAGI. The V gene lost 5 bases and the J gene lost 7 bases, with 17 bases spanning the gap. The CDR3 has 15 residues. The CDR3, as DNA: TGTGCCAGCAGTCCCAGACGAACTGACGGTGAAAAACTGTTTTTT. It specifies CASSPRRTDGEKLFF.

The gene calls are TRBV27 and TRBJ1-2; D possibly corresponds to TRBD1 (5 bases). Looked up from germline, CDR1 is MNHEY and CDR2 is SMNVEV (reference sequence). CDR3 length: 15 amino acids. V lost 1 base and J lost 4, with 13 bases in between. CDR3 region: CASSLFVGASYGYTF. The CDR3 bases are TGTGCCAGCAGTTTATTCGTAGGGGCCTCCTATGGCTACACCTTC.

The sample holds many counts of this clonotype. The chain combines TRBV7-9 with TRBJ2-2; 9 nucleotides align to TRBD2. The germline V gene encodes CDR1 SEHNR and CDR2 FQNEAQ (reference sequence). V shed 2 bases and J 2 bases; nucleotides not matched to a gene: 3. This CDR3 contains 16 residues. CDR3 nucleotides: TGTGCCAGCAGCTTACCCCTAGCGGGAAACACCGGGGAGCTGTTTTTT. Translating gives CASSLPLAGNTGELFF. The variable domain in full, with the rest retrieved from reference TRBV7-9 and TRBJ2-2, is DTGVSQNPRHKITKRGQNVTFRCDPISEHNRLYWYRQTLGQGPEFLTYFQNEAQLEKSRLLSDRFSAERPKGSFSTLEIQRTEQGDSAMYLCASSLPLAGNTGELFFGEGSRLTVL.

The chain carries TRBV5-1 and TRBJ2-5; 11 bases line up with TRBD2. The CDR3 covers 15 residues. CDR1 and CDR2 from the germline V gene are SGHRS and YFSETQ. V lost 4 bases to trimming and J lost 1 base; unmatched junction nucleotides: 3. The CDR3 DNA reads as TGCGCCAGCAGCATTAGCGGGGGGGGCCAAGAGACCCAGTACTTC. Translated: CASSISGGGQETQYF.

This clonotype was detected a few times. This chain joins TRBV27 and TRBJ2-3; 11 bases are shared with TRBD2. This CDR3 has 18 residues. The V and J ends lost 5 bases and 2 bases, in that order; junction bases with no gene match: 12. Germline CDR1 is MNHEY and CDR2 is SMNVEV (reference sequence). The CDR3: CASSPIQPGLADTDTQYF. The CDR3 DNA is TGTGCCAGCAGTCCTATCCAACCGGGACTAGCGGACACAGATACGCAGTATTTT.

The rearrangement uses TRBV27 and TRBJ2-1; D is uncertain. Trimming removed 4 bases at V and 0 bases at J, with 10 bases between. Germline CDR1 MNHEY, CDR2 SMNVEV (reference sequence). This CDR3 comprises 15 residues. Here the CDR3 reads CASSSAESSYNEQFF. CDR3 nucleotide sequence: TGTGCCAGCAGTTCGGCGGAGAGCTCCTACAATGAGCAGTTCTTC.

Ten or more counts support this clonotype. The genes are TRBV12-3 or TRBV12-4 and TRBJ1-1; 10 nucleotides line up with TRBD1. CDR3 length: 14 residues. Trimming removed 1 base from V and 5 bases from J; junction bases left unmatched: 1. The CDR3 region is CASSLGQGATEAFF. The DNA for the CDR3 is TGTGCCAGCAGTTTAGGACAGGGGGCGACTGAAGCTTTCTTT.

This chain connects TRBV11-2 to TRBJ2-7, with 15 positions matching TRBD2. J was trimmed by 4 bases and V by 1 base; bases with no gene match: 11. The CDR3 runs to 19 residues. Germline CDR1 reads SGHAT; CDR2 reads FQNNGV. Written as DNA, the CDR3 is TGTGCCAGCAGCTTAGGGATTGGACTAGCGGGAGGGGTCCCTTACGAGCAGTACTTC. Translation: CASSLGIGLAGGVPYEQYF.

This clonotype was detected ten times or more. This chain links TRBV9 with TRBJ2-2; a weak D match, TRBD1 (6 bases). The CDR3 extends over 17 amino acids. Germline-derived CDR1 and CDR2 are SGDLS and YYNGEE. Trimming took off 3 bases at V and 0 bases at J, with 15 bases between the two ends. DNA for the CDR3: TGTGCCAGCAGCGGCAGGGGCTCGTCTCCGAACACCGGGGAGCTGTTTTTT. Amino acids: CASSGRGSSPNTGELFF.

V gene TRBV18 combines with J gene TRBJ2-7, with a possible D match to TRBD1 (5 bases). V lost 3 bases and J lost 5, with 14 bases in between. CDR1 and CDR2 (germline): KGHSH, LQKENI. This CDR3 is built from 14 residues. The CDR3 sequence is CASSPGRAYDEQYF. The CDR3 bases are TGTGCCAGCTCACCGGGCAGGGCATACGACGAGCAGTACTTC.

V is TRBV28 and J is TRBJ2-5; 11 nucleotides align to TRBD1. Germline CDR1 and CDR2: MDHEN and SYDVKM. V lost 2 bases and J lost 5; bases outside the gene matches: 13. This CDR3 is built from 18 residues. The CDR3 nucleotides are TGTGCCAGCAGTTTAGGCCCCGGGACAGGGGGTTGGAGTGAGACCCAGTACTTC. Translation: CASSLGPGTGGWSETQYF.